Below, one T cell receptor (beta chain) is given with its context. The data stem from a study of T cell changes during pregnancy in multiple sclerosis. Clones were read by immunoSEQ multiplex PCR, and TCRdb kept only the in-frame ones, dropping some. Of approximately 51,000 clones in the sample, roughly 92% were seen once. The V end was cut by 5 bases, the J end by 2 bases, with 10 bases between. The CDR3 contains 14 residues. Germline V gene data show CDR1 as SGHNT and CDR2 as YENEEA. The sequence came from a female donor with multiple sclerosis, enrolled in a pregnancy study. The chain carries TRBV11-3 and TRBJ2-1; D ambiguous. Specimen: CD4+ T cells from peripheral blood mononuclear cells, collected in the second trimester of pregnancy. For the CDR3, the DNA is TGTGCCAGCAGCATAAACCGAGCCTACAATGAGCAGTTCTTC. Translating it yields CASSINRAYNEQFF.